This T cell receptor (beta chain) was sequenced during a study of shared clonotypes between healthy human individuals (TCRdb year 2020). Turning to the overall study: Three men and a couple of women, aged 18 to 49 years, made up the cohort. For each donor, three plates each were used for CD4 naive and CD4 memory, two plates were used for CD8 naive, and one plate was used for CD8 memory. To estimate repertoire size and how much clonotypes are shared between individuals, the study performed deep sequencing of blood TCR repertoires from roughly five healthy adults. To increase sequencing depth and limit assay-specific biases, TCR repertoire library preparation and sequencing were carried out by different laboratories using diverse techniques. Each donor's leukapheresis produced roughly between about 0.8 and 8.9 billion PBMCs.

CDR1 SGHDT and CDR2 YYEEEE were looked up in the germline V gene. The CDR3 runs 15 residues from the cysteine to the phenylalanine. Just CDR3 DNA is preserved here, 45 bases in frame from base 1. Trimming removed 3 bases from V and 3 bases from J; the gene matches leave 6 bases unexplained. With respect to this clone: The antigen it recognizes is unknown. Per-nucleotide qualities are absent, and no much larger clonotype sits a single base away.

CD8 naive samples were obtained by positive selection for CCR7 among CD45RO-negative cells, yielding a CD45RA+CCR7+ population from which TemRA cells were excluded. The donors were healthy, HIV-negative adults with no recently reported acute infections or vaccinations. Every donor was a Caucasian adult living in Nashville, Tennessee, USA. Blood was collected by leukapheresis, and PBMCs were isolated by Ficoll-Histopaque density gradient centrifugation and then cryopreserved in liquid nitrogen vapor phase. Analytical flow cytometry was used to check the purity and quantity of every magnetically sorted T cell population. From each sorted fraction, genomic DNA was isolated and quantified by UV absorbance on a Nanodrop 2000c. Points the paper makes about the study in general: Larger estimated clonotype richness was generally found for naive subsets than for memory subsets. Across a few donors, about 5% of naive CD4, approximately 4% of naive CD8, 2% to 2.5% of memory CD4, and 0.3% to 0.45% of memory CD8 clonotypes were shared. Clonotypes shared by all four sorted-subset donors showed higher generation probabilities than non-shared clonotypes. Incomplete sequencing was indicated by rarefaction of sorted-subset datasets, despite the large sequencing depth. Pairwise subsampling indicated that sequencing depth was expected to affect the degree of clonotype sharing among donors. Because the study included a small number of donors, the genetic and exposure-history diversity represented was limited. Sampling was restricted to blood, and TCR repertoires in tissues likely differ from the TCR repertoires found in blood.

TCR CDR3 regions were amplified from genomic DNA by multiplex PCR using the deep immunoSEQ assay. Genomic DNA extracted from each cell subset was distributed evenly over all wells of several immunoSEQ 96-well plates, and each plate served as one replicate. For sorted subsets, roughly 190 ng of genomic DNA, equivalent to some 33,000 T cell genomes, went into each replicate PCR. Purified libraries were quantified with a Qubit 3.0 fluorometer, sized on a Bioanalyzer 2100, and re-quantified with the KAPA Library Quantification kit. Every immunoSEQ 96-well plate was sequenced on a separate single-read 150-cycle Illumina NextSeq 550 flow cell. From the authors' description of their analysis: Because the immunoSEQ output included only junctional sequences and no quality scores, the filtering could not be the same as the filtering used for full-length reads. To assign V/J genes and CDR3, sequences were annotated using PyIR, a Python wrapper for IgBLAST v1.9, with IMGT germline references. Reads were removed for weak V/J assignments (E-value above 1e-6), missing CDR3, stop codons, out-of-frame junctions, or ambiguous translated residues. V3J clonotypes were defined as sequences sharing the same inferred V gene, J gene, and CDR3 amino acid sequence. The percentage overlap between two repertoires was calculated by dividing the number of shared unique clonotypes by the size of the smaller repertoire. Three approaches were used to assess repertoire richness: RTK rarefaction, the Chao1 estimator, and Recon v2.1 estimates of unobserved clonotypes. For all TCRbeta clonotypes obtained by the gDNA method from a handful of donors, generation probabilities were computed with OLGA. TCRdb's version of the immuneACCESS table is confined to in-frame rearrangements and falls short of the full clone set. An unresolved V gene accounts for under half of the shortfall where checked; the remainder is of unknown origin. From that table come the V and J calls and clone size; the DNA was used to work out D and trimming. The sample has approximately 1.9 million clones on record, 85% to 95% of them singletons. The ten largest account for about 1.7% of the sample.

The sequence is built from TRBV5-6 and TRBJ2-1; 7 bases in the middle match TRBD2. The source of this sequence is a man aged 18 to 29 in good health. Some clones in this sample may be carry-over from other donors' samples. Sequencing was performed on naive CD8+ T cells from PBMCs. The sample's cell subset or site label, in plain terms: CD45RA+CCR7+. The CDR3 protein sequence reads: CASSSPGTIYNEQFF. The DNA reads TGTGCCAGCAGCTCACCCGGGACTATCTACAATGAGCAGTTCTTC.